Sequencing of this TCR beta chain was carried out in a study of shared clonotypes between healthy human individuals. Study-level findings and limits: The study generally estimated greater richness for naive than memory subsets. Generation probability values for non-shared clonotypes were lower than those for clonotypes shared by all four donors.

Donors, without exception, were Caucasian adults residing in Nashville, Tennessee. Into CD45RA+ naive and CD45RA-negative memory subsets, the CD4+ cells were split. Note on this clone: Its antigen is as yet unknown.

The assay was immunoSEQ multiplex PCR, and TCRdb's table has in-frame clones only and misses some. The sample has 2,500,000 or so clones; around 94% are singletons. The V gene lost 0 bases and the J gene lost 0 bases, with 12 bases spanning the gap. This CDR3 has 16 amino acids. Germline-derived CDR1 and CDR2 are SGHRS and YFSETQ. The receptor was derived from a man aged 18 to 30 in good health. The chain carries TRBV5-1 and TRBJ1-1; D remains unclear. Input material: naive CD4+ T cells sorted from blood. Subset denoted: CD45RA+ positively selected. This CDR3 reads CASSLGANLMNTEAFF. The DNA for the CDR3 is TGCGCCAGCAGCTTGGGGGCCAACCTAATGAACACTGAAGCTTTCTTT.